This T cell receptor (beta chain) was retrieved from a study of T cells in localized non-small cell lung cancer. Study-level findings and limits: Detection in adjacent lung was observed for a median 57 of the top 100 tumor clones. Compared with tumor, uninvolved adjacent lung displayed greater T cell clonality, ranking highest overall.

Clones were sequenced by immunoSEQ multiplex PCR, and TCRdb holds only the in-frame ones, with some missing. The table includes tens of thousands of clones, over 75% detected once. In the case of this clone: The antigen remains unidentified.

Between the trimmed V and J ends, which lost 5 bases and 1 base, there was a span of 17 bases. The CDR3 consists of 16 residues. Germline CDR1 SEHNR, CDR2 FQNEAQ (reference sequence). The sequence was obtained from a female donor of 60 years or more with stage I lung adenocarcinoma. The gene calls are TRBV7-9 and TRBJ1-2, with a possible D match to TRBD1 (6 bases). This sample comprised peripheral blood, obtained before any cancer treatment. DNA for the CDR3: TGTGCCAGCAGCCACGCGGCACAGGGTTTTAACTATGGCTACACCTTC. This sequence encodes CASSHAAQGFNYGYTF.